The present T cell receptor beta chain was sequenced within a study of blood T cell repertoires in COVID-19. Ages ranged from 18 to 89 years, with residence in about two dozen US areas. Donors were grouped by their self-reported clinical history. With respect to this clone: Other DNA sequences of this sample code for an identical CDR3.

The method was immunoSEQ multiplex PCR; TCRdb's version includes in-frame clones alone and lacks a portion of them. Of around 220,000 clones listed, roughly 87% are singletons. The sequence came from a woman in her 30s with acute COVID-19. Sequencing was performed on PBMCs or T cells enriched from blood (not recorded which).

CDR3 nucleotides: TGTGCCAGCAGTTACTCCGGCGGGAGCAATCAGCCCCAGCATTTT. It codes for CASSYSGGSNQPQHF. The chain employs TRBV6-5 and TRBJ1-5, with D unresolved. The germline gives CDR1 MNHEY, CDR2 SVGAGI. The ends were cut back, 0 bases at V and 1 base at J, with 7 bases in the middle. This CDR3 has 15 amino acids.